The 10 T cell receptor beta chains below were found in one sample sequenced in a study of patients and donors after allogeneic stem cell transplantation. One entry per CDR3 protein, called by TCRdb with MiXCR from the RT-PCR reads. Here the sample spans roughly 940,000 distinct CDR3 sequences, 15% to 20% being singletons. Sequencing used blood, either unsorted or a sorted T cell fraction (not recorded which). These receptors were collected from a human donor who was either an allogeneic HSCT recipient or a stem cell or donor lymphocyte infusion donor (not recorded which). It is not recorded whose cells these are; they may come from a transplant donor.

This clonotype was counted at least ten times. J is TRBJ2-7 and V is TRBV11-2, with D unclear. Per the germline V gene, CDR1 is SGHAT and CDR2 is FQNNGV. V lost 2 bases and J 4 bases, leaving 12 bases between the germline ends. The length of the CDR3 is 14 residues. In DNA, the CDR3 is TGTGCCAGCAGCTTAAAACTGGGCCCGTACGAGCAGTACTTC. The encoded protein is CASSLKLGPYEQYF. The variable domain in full, completed from reference TRBV11-2 and TRBJ2-7, reads EAGVAQSPRYKIIEKRQSVAFWCNPISGHATLYWYQQILGQGPKLLIQFQNNGVVDDSQLPKDRFSAERLKGVDSTLKIQPAKLEDSAVYLCASSLKLGPYEQYFGPGTRLTVT.

In its sample, this clonotype was seen many times. The chain is built from TRBV5-1 and TRBJ1-4; tentative D call: TRBD1 (5 bases). The length of the CDR3 is 14 residues. Trimming removed 4 bases from V and 4 bases from J, with 11 bases in between. Germline CDR1 is SGHRS and CDR2 is YFSETQ. The CDR3 region has the DNA TGCGCCAGCAGCCCGGGGGACGGTAATGAAAAACTGTTTTTT. Translation gives CASSPGDGNEKLFF.

This clonotype was counted between two and nine times. DNA for the CDR3: TGTGCCAGCAGTGAAGCGAGGGTCCCGAAAGAGACCCAGTACTTC. This gives the protein CASSEARVPKETQYF. The chain carries TRBV2 and TRBJ2-5; a possible D gene is TRBD2 (5 bases). Germline V CDR1 and CDR2: SNHLY, FYNNEI. Trimming stripped 0 bases from V and 3 bases from J, with 11 bases between. The CDR3 sequence is 15 residues long. Full variable domain (missing parts from reference TRBV2 and TRBJ2-5): EPEVTQTPSHQVTQMGQEVILRCVPISNHLYFYWYRQILGQKVEFLVSFYNNEISEKSEIFDDQFSVERPDGSNFTLKIRSTKLEDSAMYFCASSEARVPKETQYFGPGTRLLVL.

V gene TRBV29-1 combines with J gene TRBJ1-2; D might be TRBD1 (5 bases). Per germline, CDR1 SQVTM and CDR2 ANQGSEA. CDR3 length: 13 amino acids. With 6 bases removed from V and 5 bases from J, the gap between germline ends came to 16 bases. This chain's CDR3 is CSVGTDIGYGYTF. CDR3 nucleotides: TGCAGCGTGGGGACCGACATCGGTTATGGCTACACCTTC.

This clonotype was counted a few times. The chain couples TRBV14 to TRBJ2-5; D unclear. V was trimmed by 1 base and J by 9 bases, leaving 15 bases between them. This CDR3 comprises 14 residues. The germline V gene encodes CDR1 SGHDN and CDR2 FVKESK. The CDR3 sequence is CASSQGSSPDPQYF. The CDR3 DNA follows: TGTGCCAGCAGCCAAGGAAGCTCGCCAGATCCCCAGTACTTC.

The chain couples TRBV5-1 to TRBJ1-2; 11 nucleotides line up with TRBD1. The CDR3 loop spans 16 amino acids. V trimming: 4 bases; J trimming: 3 bases; junction bases outside the gene matches: 8. Germline CDR1 SGHRS, CDR2 YFSETQ. CDR3 sequence: CASSTGQGVLDYGYTF. The CDR3 nucleotides read TGCGCCAGCAGCACGGGACAGGGGGTCCTTGACTATGGCTACACCTTC.

This clonotype has only a few counts. J is TRBJ2-3 and V is TRBV28; D possibly corresponds to TRBD2 (5 bases). Germline lookup yields CDR1 MDHEN and CDR2 SYDVKM. This CDR3 has 14 amino acids. V dropped 5 bases and J dropped 3 bases, with 12 bases sitting between them. Here the CDR3 reads CASSRPWRTDTQYF. The CDR3 bases are TGTGCCAGCAGTCGTCCATGGAGGACAGATACGCAGTATTTT.

The chain employs TRBV30 and TRBJ1-5, with 7 bases that match TRBD1. This CDR3 region has 13 residues. V lost 5 bases and J lost 6; bases outside the gene matches: 7. The germline gives CDR1 GTSNPN, CDR2 SVGIG (reference sequence). This CDR3 is CAWAQGKSQPQHF. The CDR3 region has the DNA TGTGCCTGGGCACAGGGGAAAAGTCAGCCCCAGCATTTT.

This clonotype has a handful of counts. The gene calls are TRBV7-3 and TRBJ1-1; D is uncertain. The CDR3 covers 16 residues. Germline CDR1 is SGHTA and CDR2 is FQGTGA. The ends were cut back, 4 bases at V and 2 bases at J, with 17 bases in the middle. Here the CDR3 DNA reads TGTGCCAGCAGCTCAAGTGTCAGAAGGCTTAACACTGAAGCTTTCTTT. Translation gives CASSSSVRRLNTEAFF.

This clonotype was found many times. The chain has TRBV7-2 and TRBJ2-6; D unresolved. Trimming removed 2 bases at V and 2 bases at J, with 4 bases between. The germline V gene has CDR1 SGHTA and CDR2 FQGNSA. The CDR3 consists of 14 residues. CDR3 in DNA: TGTGCCAGCAGCTTAAATCCTGGGGCCAACGTCCTGACTTTC. Residues: CASSLNPGANVLTF.